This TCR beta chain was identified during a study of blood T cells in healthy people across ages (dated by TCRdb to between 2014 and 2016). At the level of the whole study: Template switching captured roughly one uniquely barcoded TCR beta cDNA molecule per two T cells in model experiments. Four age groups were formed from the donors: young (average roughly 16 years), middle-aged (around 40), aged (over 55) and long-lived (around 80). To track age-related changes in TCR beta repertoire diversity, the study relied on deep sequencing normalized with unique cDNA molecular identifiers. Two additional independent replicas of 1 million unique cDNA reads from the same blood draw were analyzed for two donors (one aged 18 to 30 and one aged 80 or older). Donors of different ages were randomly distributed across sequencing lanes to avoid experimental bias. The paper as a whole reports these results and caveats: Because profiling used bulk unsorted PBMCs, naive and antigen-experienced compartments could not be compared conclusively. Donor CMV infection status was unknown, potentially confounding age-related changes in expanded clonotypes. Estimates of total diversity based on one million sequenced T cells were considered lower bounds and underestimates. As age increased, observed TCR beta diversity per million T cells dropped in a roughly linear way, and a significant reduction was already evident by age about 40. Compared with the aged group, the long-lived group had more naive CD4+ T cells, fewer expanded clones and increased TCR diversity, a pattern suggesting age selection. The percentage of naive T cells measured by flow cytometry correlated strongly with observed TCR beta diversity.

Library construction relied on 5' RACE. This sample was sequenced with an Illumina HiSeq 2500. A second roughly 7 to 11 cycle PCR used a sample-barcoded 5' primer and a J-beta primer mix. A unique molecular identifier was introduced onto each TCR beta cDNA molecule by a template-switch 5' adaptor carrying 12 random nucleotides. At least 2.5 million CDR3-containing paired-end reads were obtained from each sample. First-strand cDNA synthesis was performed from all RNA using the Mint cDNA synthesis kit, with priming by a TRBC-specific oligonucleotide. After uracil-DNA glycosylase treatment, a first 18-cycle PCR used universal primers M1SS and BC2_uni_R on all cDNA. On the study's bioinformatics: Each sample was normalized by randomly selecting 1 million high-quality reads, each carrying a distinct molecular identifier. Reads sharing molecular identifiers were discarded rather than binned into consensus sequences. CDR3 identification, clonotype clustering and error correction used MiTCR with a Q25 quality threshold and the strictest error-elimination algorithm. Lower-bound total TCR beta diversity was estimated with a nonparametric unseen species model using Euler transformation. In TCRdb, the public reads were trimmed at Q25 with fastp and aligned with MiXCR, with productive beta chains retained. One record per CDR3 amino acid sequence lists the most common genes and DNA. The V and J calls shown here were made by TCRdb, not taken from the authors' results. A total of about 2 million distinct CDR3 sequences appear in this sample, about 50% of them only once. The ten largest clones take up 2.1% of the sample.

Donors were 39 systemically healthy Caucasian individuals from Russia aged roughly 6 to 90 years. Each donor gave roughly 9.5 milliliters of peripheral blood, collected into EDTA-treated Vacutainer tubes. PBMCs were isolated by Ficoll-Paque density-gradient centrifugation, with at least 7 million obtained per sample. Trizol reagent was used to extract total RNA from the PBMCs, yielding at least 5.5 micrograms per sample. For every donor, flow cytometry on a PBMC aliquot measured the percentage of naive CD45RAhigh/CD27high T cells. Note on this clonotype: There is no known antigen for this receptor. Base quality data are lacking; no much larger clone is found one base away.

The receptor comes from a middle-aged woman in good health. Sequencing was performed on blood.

The CDR3 is CASSYDQGRETQYF. The DNA is TGTGCCAGCAGTTACGATCAGGGGAGAGAGACCCAGTACTTC. The sequence joins TRBV6-2 or TRBV6-3 to TRBJ2-5, with a weak D call of TRBD1 (6 bases match). CDR1 and CDR2, per the germline V gene, are MNHEY and SVGEGT. V and J are truncated by 2 bases and 4 bases respectively, leaving an intervening sequence of 11 bases. Measured from the cysteine to the phenylalanine, the CDR3 is 14 residues long. Only the CDR3 DNA is retained, 42 bases long and in frame from the first base.